Presented here are 23 T cell receptor beta chains from one specimen sequenced in a study of blood T cell repertoires in COVID-19. Only in-frame clones appear in the TCRdb table, and some are missing; sequencing was by immunoSEQ multiplex PCR. The sample consists of some 170,000 clones, about 92% of them appearing once. Sequenced: peripheral blood. Receptors were obtained from a man in his 60s with active or convalescent COVID-19.

J is TRBJ1-1 and V is TRBV28, with D perhaps matching TRBD1 (5 bases). The germline V gene encodes CDR1 MDHEN and CDR2 SYDVKM. The CDR3 spans 15 residues. Trimming took off 0 bases at V and 1 base at J, with 9 bases between the two ends. CDR3 protein: CASSLWTVRNTEAFF. DNA of the CDR3: TGTGCCAGCAGTTTATGGACAGTCCGGAACACTGAAGCTTTCTTT. Variable domain in full (rest from reference TRBV28 and TRBJ1-1): DVKVTQSSRYLVKRTGEKVFLECVQDMDHENMFWYRQDPGLGLRLIYFSYDVKMKEKGDIPEGYSVSREKKERFSLILESASTNQTSMYLCASSLWTVRNTEAFFGQGTRLTVV.

The chain links TRBV2 to TRBJ1-2; TRBD1 might be the D (5 bases). The CDR3 runs to 15 residues. V shed 2 bases and J shed 2 bases, with 12 bases lying between them. The V gene's germline CDR1 is SNHLY and CDR2 FYNNEI. The CDR3 nucleotides read TGTGCCAGCAGTGAATGGAGGGGCGCAAACTATGGCTACACCTTC. As protein: CASSEWRGANYGYTF.

The chain combines TRBV18 with TRBJ2-7; D is ambiguous. CDR1 is KGHSH and CDR2 is LQKENI in the germline V gene. This CDR3 comprises 13 residues. V was pared by 3 bases and J by 4 bases, with 10 bases between. CDR3 region: CASSPKQSYEQYF. The CDR3 DNA sequence: TGTGCCAGCTCACCGAAGCAATCTTACGAGCAGTACTTC.

The CDR3 is CASSIQNLAGYNEQFF. In DNA, the CDR3 is TGCGCCAGCAGCATTCAAAATCTAGCGGGGTACAATGAGCAGTTCTTC. This rearrangement joins TRBV5-1 to TRBJ2-1, with 9 nucleotides matching TRBD2. CDR3 size: 16 residues. Losses at the gene ends were 4 bases for V and 4 bases for J; bases not matched to a gene: 9. Per germline, CDR1 SGHRS and CDR2 YFSETQ. Drawing the rest from reference TRBV5-1 and TRBJ2-1, the complete variable domain is KAGVTQTPRYLIKTRGQQVTLSCSPISGHRSVSWYQQTPGQGLQFLFEYFSETQRNKGNFPGRFSGRQFSNSRSEMNVSTLELGDSALYLCASSIQNLAGYNEQFFGPGTRLTVL.

The chain has TRBV19 and TRBJ1-4; D gene ambiguous. CDR1 LNHDA and CDR2 SQIVND come from the germline V gene (reference sequence). The CDR3 runs 13 residues. V was shortened by 7 bases and J by 7 bases, with 13 bases between the two germline ends. CDR3: CASKEGWGEKLFF. The CDR3 nucleotides read TGTGCCAGTAAGGAGGGTTGGGGTGAAAAACTGTTTTTT.

Only one count was recorded for this clone. V is TRBV3-1 (or the pseudogene TRBV3-2) and J is TRBJ2-7, with TRBD2 matching 10 bases. Germline CDR1 LGHDT, CDR2 YNNKEL (reference sequence). CDR3 length: 18 amino acids. V gave up 1 base and J gave up 6 bases; unmatched junction bases: 15. The CDR3 reads CASSQGGLAGVYPPEQYF. For the CDR3, the DNA is TGTGCCAGCAGCCAAGGGGGCCTAGCGGGAGTTTACCCTCCCGAGCAGTACTTC.

This chain joins TRBV12-3 or TRBV12-4 and TRBJ2-2; D is uncertain. The V gene lost 3 bases and the J gene lost 6 bases, with 5 bases spanning the gap. The CDR3 is 12 residues long. The CDR3 DNA reads as TGTGCCAGCAGTTTTCCGTCCGGGGAGCTGTTTTTT. Translating it yields CASSFPSGELFF.

This clone was seen a handful of times. The genes are TRBV3-1 (or the pseudogene TRBV3-2) and TRBJ2-7, with 7 bases lining up with TRBD2. The germline gives CDR1 LGHDT, CDR2 YNNKEL (reference sequence). There are 14 residues in the CDR3. Trimming removed 2 bases from V and 1 base from J; junction bases left unmatched: 2. This CDR3 is CASSQKGGSYEQYF. In DNA form, the CDR3 reads TGTGCCAGCAGCCAAAAGGGAGGGTCCTACGAGCAGTACTTC.

V is TRBV10-3 and J is TRBJ2-1; 8 bases line up with TRBD2. Per germline, CDR1 ENHRY and CDR2 SYGVKD. V trimming: 1 base; J trimming: 5 bases; junction bases outside the gene matches: 1. The CDR3 runs 14 residues. The CDR3 region is CAISELLADNEQFF. The DNA of the CDR3 is TGTGCCATCAGTGAGTTACTAGCGGACAATGAGCAGTTCTTC.

J is TRBJ2-5 and V is TRBV12-3 or TRBV12-4, with 7 nucleotides matching TRBD2. This CDR3 spans 13 amino acids. V was clipped by 4 bases and J by 4 bases; unmatched bases: 3. CDR3 DNA: TGTGCCAGCAGTTCCGGACTAGTAGAGACCCAGTACTTC. The encoded protein is CASSSGLVETQYF.

The chain joins TRBV3-1 (or the pseudogene TRBV3-2) to TRBJ1-6; D unresolved. Germline-derived CDR1 and CDR2 are LGHDT and YNNKEL (reference sequence). CDR3 length: 13 amino acids. Between the trimmed V and J ends, which lost 3 bases and 9 bases, there was a span of 9 bases. CDR3 loop: CASSQGLTSPLHF. DNA for the CDR3: TGTGCCAGCAGCCAGGGCCTAACTTCACCCCTCCACTTT.

The V gene is TRBV7-8, the J gene TRBJ2-1; 7 bases align to TRBD2. The length of the CDR3 is 21 residues. Germline-derived CDR1 and CDR2 are SGHVS and FQNEAQ. V gave up 0 bases and J gave up 1 base; unmatched junction bases: 18. The CDR3 spells CASSLARIAGNGLVSYNEQFF. For the CDR3, the DNA is TGTGCCAGCAGCTTAGCGCGGATTGCAGGGAACGGACTAGTTTCCTACAATGAGCAGTTCTTC.

This clone was seen just once. The V call is TRBV13, the J call TRBJ1-6; possible D gene TRBD1, 5 bases. The length of the CDR3 is 15 residues. The ends were cut back, 8 bases at V and 3 bases at J, with 14 bases in the middle. Per germline, CDR1 PRHDT and CDR2 FYEKMQ (reference sequence). This CDR3 reads CASALGGIYNSPLHF. The CDR3, as DNA: TGTGCCAGCGCCCTCGGGGGGATCTATAATTCACCCCTCCACTTT.

CDR3 DNA sequence: TGTGCCAGCAGCTTGGATATCGGGGTCAGGGGCTACACCTTC. Translated, it gives CASSLDIGVRGYTF. This chain links TRBV5-5 with TRBJ1-2; D is unclear. The V and J ends lost 0 bases and 8 bases respectively, with 14 bases between them. The CDR3 covers 14 residues. The germline gives CDR1 SGHKS, CDR2 YYEKEE (reference sequence).

The chain joins TRBV5-1 to TRBJ2-1; 7 nucleotides match TRBD2. Germline assignment: CDR1 SGHRS and CDR2 YFSETQ. Trimming cost V 4 bases and J 1 base; bases outside gene matches: 11. This CDR3 has 17 residues. CDR3 protein: CASSPQPAGTSYNEQFF. The CDR3 bases are TGCGCCAGCAGCCCCCAACCAGCGGGAACGTCCTACAATGAGCAGTTCTTC. Together with reference TRBV5-1 and TRBJ2-1, the CDR3 gives the full variable domain: KAGVTQTPRYLIKTRGQQVTLSCSPISGHRSVSWYQQTPGQGLQFLFEYFSETQRNKGNFPGRFSGRQFSNSRSEMNVSTLELGDSALYLCASSPQPAGTSYNEQFFGPGTRLTVL.

The chain uses TRBV7-9 and TRBJ1-5; no reliable D call. The CDR3 extends over 13 amino acids. CDR1 and CDR2 from the germline V gene are SEHNR and FQNEAQ (reference sequence). V lost 6 bases and J 0 bases, leaving 6 bases between the germline ends. The CDR3: CASSGDSNQPQHF. DNA of the CDR3: TGTGCCAGCAGTGGAGATAGCAATCAGCCCCAGCATTTT.

This sequence joins TRBV21-1 and TRBJ2-4; TRBD2 was called by the table and not checked on the DNA. TRBV21-1 is noted as a pseudogene. CDR3 length: 19 residues. DNA of the CDR3: TGTGCCAGCAGTCCTTCCCCGCTAGCGGGGGGGCCTGACAAAAACATTCAGTACTTC. It translates to CASSPSPLAGGPDKNIQYF.

The chain is built from TRBV7-8 and TRBJ1-5; D unclear. V gave up 1 base and J gave up 5 bases, with 6 bases separating them. In germline, CDR1 is SGHVS, CDR2 FQNEAQ. CDR3 length: 13 amino acids. CDR3 loop: CASSLDEDQPQHF. The CDR3 DNA reads TGTGCCAGCAGCTTAGACGAGGATCAGCCCCAGCATTTT.

The V and J genes are TRBV10-3 and TRBJ2-2; D possibly corresponds to TRBD2 (6 bases). V was clipped by 7 bases and J by 7 bases, with 19 bases between them. Germline V gene data show CDR1 as ENHRY and CDR2 as SYGVKD. This CDR3 is built from 15 residues. DNA of the CDR3: TGTGCCATCATACGCGGGGACGGACCAGGCGGGGAGCTGTTTTTT. Protein sequence: CAIIRGDGPGGELFF.

V and J are TRBV5-4 and TRBJ1-1, with 7 bases that match TRBD1. V gave up 1 base and J gave up 3 bases; unmatched junction bases: 6. The CDR3 has 15 residues. The germline V gene encodes CDR1 SGHNT and CDR2 YYREEE (reference sequence). The CDR3 sequence: CASSLLQGRDTEAFF. The CDR3 DNA is TGTGCCAGCAGCTTGCTACAGGGGCGGGACACTGAAGCTTTCTTT. Combining the CDR3 with reference TRBV5-4 and TRBJ1-1 gives the whole variable domain ETGVTQSPTHLIKTRGQQVTLRCSSQSGHNTVSWYQQALGQGPQFIFQYYREEENGRGNFPPRFSGLQFPNYSSELNVNALELDDSALYLCASSLLQGRDTEAFFGQGTRLTVV.

V usage is TRBV28 and J usage is TRBJ1-5; TRBD1 might be the D (6 bases). The V gene lost 3 bases and the J gene lost 0 bases, with 15 bases spanning the gap. Germline values: CDR1 MDHEN, CDR2 SYDVKM. The CDR3 spans 17 residues. For the CDR3, the DNA is TGTGCCAGCAGTTTGGAAGGGACATTTTATAGCAATCAGCCCCAGCATTTT. Translation: CASSLEGTFYSNQPQHF.

The genes are TRBV5-4 and TRBJ2-3, with 9 bases that match TRBD2. The CDR3 loop spans 15 amino acids. Per the germline V gene, CDR1 is SGHNT and CDR2 is YYREEE (reference sequence). V was clipped by 6 bases and J by 3 bases; unmatched bases: 8. For the CDR3, the DNA is TGTGCCAGCACCGGAGCGGGGGGTTCGACAGATACGCAGTATTTT. Translation gives CASTGAGGSTDTQYF. Looking up the rest from reference TRBV5-4 and TRBJ2-3 gives the full variable domain: ETGVTQSPTHLIKTRGQQVTLRCSSQSGHNTVSWYQQALGQGPQFIFQYYREEENGRGNFPPRFSGLQFPNYSSELNVNALELDDSALYLCASTGAGGSTDTQYFGPGTRLTVL.

The CDR3 region is CASSGTVTYEQYF. For the CDR3, the DNA is TGTGCCAGCAGCGGGACAGTAACCTACGAGCAGTACTTC. The V call is TRBV6-5, the J call TRBJ2-7, with 7 bases lining up with TRBD1. The V gene's germline CDR1 is MNHEY and CDR2 SVGAGI. V lost 6 bases, J lost 2 bases, and 4 bases stayed unmatched. The CDR3 runs to 13 residues.